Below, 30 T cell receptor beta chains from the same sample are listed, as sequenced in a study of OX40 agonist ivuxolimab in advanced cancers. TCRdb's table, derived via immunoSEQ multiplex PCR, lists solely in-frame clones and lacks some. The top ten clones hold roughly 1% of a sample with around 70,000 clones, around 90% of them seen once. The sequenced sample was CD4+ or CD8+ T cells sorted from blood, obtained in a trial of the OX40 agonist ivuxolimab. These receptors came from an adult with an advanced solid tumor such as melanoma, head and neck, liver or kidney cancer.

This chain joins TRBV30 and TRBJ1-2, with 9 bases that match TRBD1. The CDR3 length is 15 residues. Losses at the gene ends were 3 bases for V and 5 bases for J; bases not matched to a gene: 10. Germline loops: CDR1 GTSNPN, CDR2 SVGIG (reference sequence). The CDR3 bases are TGTGCCTGGAGCCATCCGGGACAGGGAGCTTATGGCTACACCTTC. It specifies CAWSHPGQGAYGYTF.

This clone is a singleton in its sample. DNA of the CDR3: TGTGCCAGCAGTTCAGAGACAGGGGCCCCAGAGACCCAGTACTTC. The encoded protein is CASSSETGAPETQYF. The chain is built from TRBV27 and TRBJ2-5, with TRBD1 identical over 8 bases. Trimming removed 4 bases from V and 4 bases from J; junction bases left unmatched: 8. From germline, CDR1 is MNHEY and CDR2 SMNVEV (reference sequence). This CDR3 is 15 amino acids long.

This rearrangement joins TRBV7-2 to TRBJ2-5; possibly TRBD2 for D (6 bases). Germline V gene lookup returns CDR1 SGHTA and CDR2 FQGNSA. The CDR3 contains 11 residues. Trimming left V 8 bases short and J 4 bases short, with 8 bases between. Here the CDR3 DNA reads TGTGCCAGCCGGGGGACAGAGACCCAGTACTTC. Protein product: CASRGTETQYF.

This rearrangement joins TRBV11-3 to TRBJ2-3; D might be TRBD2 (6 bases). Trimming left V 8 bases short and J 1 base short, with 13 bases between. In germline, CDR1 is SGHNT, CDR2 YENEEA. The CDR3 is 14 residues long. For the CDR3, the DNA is TGTGCCAGCGCCTCGGGCGGGGGCACAGATACGCAGTATTTT. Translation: CASASGGGTDTQYF.

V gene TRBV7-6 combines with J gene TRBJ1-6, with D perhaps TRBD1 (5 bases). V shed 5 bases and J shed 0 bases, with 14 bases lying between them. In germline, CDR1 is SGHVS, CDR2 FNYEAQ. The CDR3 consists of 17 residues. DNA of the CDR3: TGTGCCAGCAGCGTGACAGACAAAGCCTCCTATAATTCACCCCTCCACTTT. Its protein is CASSVTDKASYNSPLHF. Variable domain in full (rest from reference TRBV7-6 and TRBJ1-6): GAGVSQSPRYKVTKRGQDVALRCDPISGHVSLYWYRQALGQGPEFLTYFNYEAQQDKSGLPNDRFSAERPEGSISTLTIQRTEQRDSAMYRCASSVTDKASYNSPLHFGNGTRLTVT.

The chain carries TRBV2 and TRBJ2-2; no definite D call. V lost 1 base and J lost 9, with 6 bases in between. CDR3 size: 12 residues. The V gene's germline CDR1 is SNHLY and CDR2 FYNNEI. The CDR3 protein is CASSEEGWELFF. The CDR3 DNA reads TGTGCCAGCAGTGAAGAGGGCTGGGAGCTGTTTTTT.

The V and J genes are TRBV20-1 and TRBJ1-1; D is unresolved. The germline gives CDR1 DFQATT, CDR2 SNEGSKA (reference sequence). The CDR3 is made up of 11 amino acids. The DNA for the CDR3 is TGCAGGCTAGGAGAGAACACTGAAGCTTTCTTT. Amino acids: CRLGENTEAFF.

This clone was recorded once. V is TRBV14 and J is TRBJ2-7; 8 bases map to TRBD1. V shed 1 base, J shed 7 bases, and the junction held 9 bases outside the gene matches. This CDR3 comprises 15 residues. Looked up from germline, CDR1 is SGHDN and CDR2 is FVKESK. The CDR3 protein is CASSQATGGFGEQYF. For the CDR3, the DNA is TGTGCCAGCAGCCAAGCCACAGGGGGGTTCGGGGAGCAGTACTTC.

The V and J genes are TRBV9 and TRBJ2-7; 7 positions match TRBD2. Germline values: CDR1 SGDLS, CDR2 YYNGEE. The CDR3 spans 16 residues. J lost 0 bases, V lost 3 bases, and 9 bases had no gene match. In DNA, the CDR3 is TGTGCCAGCAGCGGGAGCGGCGGGAGTTCCTCCTACGAGCAGTACTTC. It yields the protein CASSGSGGSSSYEQYF.

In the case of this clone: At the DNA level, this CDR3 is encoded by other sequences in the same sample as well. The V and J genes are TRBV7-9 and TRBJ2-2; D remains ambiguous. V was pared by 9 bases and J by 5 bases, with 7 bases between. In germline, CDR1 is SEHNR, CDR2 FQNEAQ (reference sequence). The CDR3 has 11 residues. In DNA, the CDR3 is TGTGCCAGTCGACTTACCGGGGAGCTGTTTTTT. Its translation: CASRLTGELFF.

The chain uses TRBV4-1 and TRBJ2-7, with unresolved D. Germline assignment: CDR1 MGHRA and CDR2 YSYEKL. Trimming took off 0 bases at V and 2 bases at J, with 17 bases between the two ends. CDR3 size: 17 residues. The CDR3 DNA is TGCGCCAGCAGCCAAGATTCGAGCCCCTCGTACCCCTACGAGCAGTACTTC. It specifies CASSQDSSPSYPYEQYF.

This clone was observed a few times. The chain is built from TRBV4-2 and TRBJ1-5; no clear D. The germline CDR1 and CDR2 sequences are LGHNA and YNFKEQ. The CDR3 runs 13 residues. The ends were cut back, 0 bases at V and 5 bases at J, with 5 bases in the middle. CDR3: CASSQDRDQPQHF. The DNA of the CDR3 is TGTGCCAGCAGCCAAGATCGAGATCAGCCCCAGCATTTT.

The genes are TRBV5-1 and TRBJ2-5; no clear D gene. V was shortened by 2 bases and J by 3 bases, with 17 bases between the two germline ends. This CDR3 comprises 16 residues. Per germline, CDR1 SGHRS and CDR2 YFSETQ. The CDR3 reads CASSLSLAPSKETQYF. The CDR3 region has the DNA TGCGCCAGCAGCTTATCTTTGGCACCCTCAAAAGAGACCCAGTACTTC.

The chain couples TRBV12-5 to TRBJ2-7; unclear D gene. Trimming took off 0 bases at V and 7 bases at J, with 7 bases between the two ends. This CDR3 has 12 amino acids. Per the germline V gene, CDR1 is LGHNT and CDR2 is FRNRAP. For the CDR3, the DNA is TGTGCTAGTGGTTTGGTCCATGAGGAGCAGTACTTC. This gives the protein CASGLVHEEQYF.

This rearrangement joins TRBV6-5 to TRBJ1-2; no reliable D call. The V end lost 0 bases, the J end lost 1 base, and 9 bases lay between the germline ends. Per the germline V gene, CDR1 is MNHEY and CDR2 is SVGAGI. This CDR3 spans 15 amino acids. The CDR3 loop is CASSYSINGNYGYTF. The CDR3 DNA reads TGTGCCAGCAGTTACTCGATAAACGGTAACTATGGCTACACCTTC.

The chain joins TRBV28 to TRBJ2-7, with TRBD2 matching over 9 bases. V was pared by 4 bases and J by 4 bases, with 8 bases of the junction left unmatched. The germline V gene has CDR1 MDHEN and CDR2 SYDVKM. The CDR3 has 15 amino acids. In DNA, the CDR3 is TGTGCCAGCAGTTCAGCCGGGACTAGCAAGTACGAGCAGTACTTC. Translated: CASSSAGTSKYEQYF.

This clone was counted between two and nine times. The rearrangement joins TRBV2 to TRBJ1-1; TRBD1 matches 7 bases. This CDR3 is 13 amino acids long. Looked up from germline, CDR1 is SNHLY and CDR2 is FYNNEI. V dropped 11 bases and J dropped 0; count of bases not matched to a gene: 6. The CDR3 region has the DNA TGTGCCTCCTCAGGGGGGGTGAACACTGAAGCTTTCTTT. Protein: CASSGGVNTEAFF.

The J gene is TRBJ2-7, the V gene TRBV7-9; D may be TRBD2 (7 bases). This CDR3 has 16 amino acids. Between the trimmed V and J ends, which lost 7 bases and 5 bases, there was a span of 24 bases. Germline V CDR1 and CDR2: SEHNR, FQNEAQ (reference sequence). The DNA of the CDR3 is TGTGCCAGCACCCTGCCAGCGGGACATAGCATGGACGAGCAGTACTTC. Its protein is CASTLPAGHSMDEQYF.

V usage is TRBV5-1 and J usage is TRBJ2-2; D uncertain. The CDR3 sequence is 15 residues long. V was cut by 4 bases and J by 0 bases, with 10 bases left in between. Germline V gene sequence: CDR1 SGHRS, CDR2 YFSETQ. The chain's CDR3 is CASSPSRPNTGELFF. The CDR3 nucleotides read TGCGCCAGCAGCCCCTCGCGACCGAACACCGGGGAGCTGTTTTTT.

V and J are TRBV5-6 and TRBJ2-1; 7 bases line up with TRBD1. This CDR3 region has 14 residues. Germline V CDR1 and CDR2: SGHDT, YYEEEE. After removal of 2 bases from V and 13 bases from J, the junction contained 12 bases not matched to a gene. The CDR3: CASSFPPGQIEQFF. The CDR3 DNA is TGTGCCAGCAGCTTCCCCCCGGGACAGATAGAACAGTTCTTC.

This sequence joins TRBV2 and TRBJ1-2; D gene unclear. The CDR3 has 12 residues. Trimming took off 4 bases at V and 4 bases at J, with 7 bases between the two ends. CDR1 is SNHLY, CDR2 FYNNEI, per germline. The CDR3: CASSADTYGYTF. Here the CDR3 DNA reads TGTGCCAGCAGTGCCGACACCTATGGCTACACCTTC.

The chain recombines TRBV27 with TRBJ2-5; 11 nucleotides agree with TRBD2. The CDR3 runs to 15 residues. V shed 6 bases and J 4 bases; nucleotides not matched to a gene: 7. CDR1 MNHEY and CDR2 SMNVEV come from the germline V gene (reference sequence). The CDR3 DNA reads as TGTGCCAGCAGGTTAGCGGGGGGGCCCTCAGAGACCCAGTACTTC. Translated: CASRLAGGPSETQYF.

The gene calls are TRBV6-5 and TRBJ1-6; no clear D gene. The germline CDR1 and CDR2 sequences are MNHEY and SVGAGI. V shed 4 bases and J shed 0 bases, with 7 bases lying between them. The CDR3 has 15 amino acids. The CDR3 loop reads CASSSSGSYNSPLHF. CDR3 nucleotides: TGTGCCAGCAGTTCCTCAGGCTCCTATAATTCACCCCTCCACTTT.

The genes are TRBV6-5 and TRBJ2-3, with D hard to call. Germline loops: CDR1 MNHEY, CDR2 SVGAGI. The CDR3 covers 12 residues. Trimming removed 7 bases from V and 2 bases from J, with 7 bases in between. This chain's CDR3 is CASKGYTDTQYF. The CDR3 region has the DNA TGTGCCAGCAAAGGGTACACAGATACGCAGTATTTT.

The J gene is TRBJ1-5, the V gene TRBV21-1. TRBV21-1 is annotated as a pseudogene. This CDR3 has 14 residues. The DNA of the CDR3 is TGTGCCAGGACTGGCGGGCAGCAAAATCAGCCCCAGCATTTT. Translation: CARTGGQQNQPQHF.

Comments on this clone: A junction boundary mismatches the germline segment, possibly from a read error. The CDR3 loop reads CASSLEGLPGQGKLF. The DNA of the CDR3 is TGCGCCAGCAGCTTGGAGGGCCTCCCGGGACAGGGGAAACTCTTC. This chain connects TRBV5-1 to TRBJ1-2, with TRBD1 matching 10 bases. The germline V gene has CDR1 SGHRS and CDR2 YFSETQ. The CDR3 has 15 amino acids.

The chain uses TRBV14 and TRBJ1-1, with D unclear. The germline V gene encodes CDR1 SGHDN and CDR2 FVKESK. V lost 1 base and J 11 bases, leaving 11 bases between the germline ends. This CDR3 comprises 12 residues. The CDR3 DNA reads TGTGCCAGCAGCCAAGCCCCCACGGAGGCTTTCTTT. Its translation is CASSQAPTEAFF.

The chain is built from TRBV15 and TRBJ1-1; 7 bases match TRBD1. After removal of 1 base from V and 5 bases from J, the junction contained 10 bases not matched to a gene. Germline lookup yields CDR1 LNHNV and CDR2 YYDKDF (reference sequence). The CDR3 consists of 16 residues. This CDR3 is CATSRADRVGGTEAFF. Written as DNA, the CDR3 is TGTGCCACCAGCAGAGCTGACAGGGTGGGGGGAACTGAAGCTTTCTTT.

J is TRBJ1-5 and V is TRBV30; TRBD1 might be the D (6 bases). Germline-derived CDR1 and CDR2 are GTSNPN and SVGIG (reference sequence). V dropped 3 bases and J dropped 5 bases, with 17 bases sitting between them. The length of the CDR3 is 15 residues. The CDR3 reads CAWRKGGTAHQPQHF. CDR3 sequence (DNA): TGTGCCTGGAGGAAAGGGGGGACCGCGCATCAGCCCCAGCATTTT.

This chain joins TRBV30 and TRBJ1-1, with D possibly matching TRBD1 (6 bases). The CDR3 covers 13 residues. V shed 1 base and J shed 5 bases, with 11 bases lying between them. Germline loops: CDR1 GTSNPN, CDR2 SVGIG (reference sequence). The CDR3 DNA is TGTGCCTGGAGTGGCACAGGGCGGACTGAAGCTTTCTTT. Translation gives CAWSGTGRTEAFF.